This section outlines one T cell receptor (beta chain) sequence together with its context. Its specificity is not known. Germline CDR1 SGHTA, CDR2 FQGNSA. This CDR3 spans 19 amino acids. After removal of 5 bases from V and 2 bases from J, the junction contained 21 bases not matched to a gene. This record comes from a study of cytomegalovirus exposure and HLA in healthy donors. At the level of the study: Drawn from HLA-typed donors, about 85 million unique TCRs were held in an early data release. Findings and caveats of the study: In a later analysis, most CMV-associated TCR beta chains appeared HLA-restricted.

It was with 60 Vbeta and 13 Jbeta primers that the PCR ran. Sequenced by immunoSEQ multiplex PCR; TCRdb stores in-frame clones only, minus some. The data contain over 50,000 clones, about 80% of them singletons. V usage is TRBV7-2 and J usage is TRBJ2-7; 7 nucleotides agree with TRBD2. This clonotype originated in a man in his fifties or sixties in good health and CMV-seropositive. What was sequenced was PBMCs. CDR3 bases: TGTGCCAGCAGCGCAGCGGGACCGTTTCGGGACTCGCCCCCCTACGAGCAGTACTTC. Amino acid sequence: CASSAAGPFRDSPPYEQYF.